These 13 T cell receptor beta chains were all obtained from the same sample, sequenced in a study of PD-1 blockade in classical Hodgkin lymphoma. The time point was: cycle 4 day 1 (C4D1), after more than five weeks of nivolumab. All the patients suffered relapse after autologous stem cell transplantation, and brentuximab vedotin exposure differed. Magnetic negative selection of thawed PBMCs was the method by which CD4+ T cells were purified. Sequencing used immunoSEQ multiplex PCR; TCRdb keeps in-frame clones, though not all of them. The sample shows under 25,000 clones, about 72% of them seen only once. This sample comprised CD4+ T cells from blood, obtained before the fourth cycle of nivolumab. The source of these receptors is a human donor with classical Hodgkin lymphoma.

The CDR3 region is CASSSKGRSGTYEQYF. Written as DNA, the CDR3 is TGTGCCAGCAGCTCAAAGGGTCGAAGTGGAACCTACGAGCAGTACTTC. This chain links TRBV7-9 with TRBJ2-7; D unresolved. V lost 4 bases, J lost 2 bases, and 18 bases lay in between. CDR1 and CDR2 (germline): SEHNR, FQNEAQ (reference sequence). The CDR3 sequence is 16 residues long. Full variable domain (outside the CDR3, taken from reference TRBV7-9 and TRBJ2-7): DTGVSQNPRHKITKRGQNVTFRCDPISEHNRLYWYRQTLGQGPEFLTYFQNEAQLEKSRLLSDRFSAERPKGSFSTLEIQRTEQGDSAMYLCASSSKGRSGTYEQYFGPGTRLTVT.

This clone came up once. The gene calls are TRBV9 and TRBJ1-4; 7 positions agree with TRBD1. J gave up 3 bases and V 2 bases, and 7 bases lay outside the gene matches. Germline V CDR1 and CDR2: SGDLS, YYNGEE. This CDR3 region has 16 residues. The CDR3 is CASSVGRGKANEKLFF. The DNA for the CDR3 is TGTGCCAGCAGCGTCGGCAGGGGGAAAGCTAATGAAAAACTGTTTTTT.

The chain links TRBV6-1 to TRBJ1-4; D is unresolved. V lost 7 bases and J lost 3, with 9 bases in between. Germline V gene data show CDR1 as MNHNS and CDR2 as SASEGT. The CDR3 runs to 13 residues. CDR3 coding DNA: TGTGCCAGCACCGGGAGGTCTAATGAAAAACTGTTTTTT. This translates into CASTGRSNEKLFF.

CDR3 region: CASSLIGGPTNEKLFF. The CDR3 DNA reads TGTGCCAGCAGCTTAATCGGGGGACCAACTAATGAAAAACTGTTTTTT. V and J are TRBV7-2 and TRBJ1-4; a weak D match, TRBD1 (5 bases). The CDR3 extends over 16 amino acids. CDR1 SGHTA and CDR2 FQGNSA come from the germline V gene. V lost 2 bases to trimming and J lost 0 bases, with 10 bases between them.

V is TRBV15 and J is TRBJ2-1; maybe TRBD2 (6 bases). The CDR3 is made up of 15 amino acids. With 0 bases removed from V and 4 bases from J, the gap between germline ends came to 10 bases. Germline V gives CDR1 LNHNV, CDR2 YYDKDF (reference sequence). The CDR3 protein is CATSRDGGKYNEQFF. The CDR3 DNA reads as TGTGCCACCAGCAGAGATGGGGGGAAATACAATGAGCAGTTCTTC.

This clone has a single count. The chain joins TRBV2 to TRBJ2-1; 9 bases agree with TRBD2. The CDR3 runs 15 residues. The germline gives CDR1 SNHLY, CDR2 FYNNEI. With 4 bases clipped from V and 4 bases from J, the junction kept 5 bases outside the gene matches. In nucleotides, the CDR3 is TGTGCCAGCAGTGGGCTAGCGGGGCCATACAATGAGCAGTTCTTC. Residues: CASSGLAGPYNEQFF.

This clone ranks as medium-sized. This sequence joins TRBV29-1 and TRBJ1-2, with D unresolved. CDR1 is SQVTM, CDR2 ANQGSEA, per germline. V was shortened by 3 bases and J by 3 bases, with 14 bases between the two germline ends. CDR3 length: 14 residues. In DNA, the CDR3 is TGCAGCGTTGATGCCCGGGTGTTGGACTATGGCTACACCTTC. Amino acid sequence: CSVDARVLDYGYTF.

V is TRBV21-1 and J is TRBJ2-1. TRBV21-1 corresponds to a pseudogene. This CDR3 is built from 16 residues. The CDR3 loop is CASSPPPRDPGDEQFF. As DNA, the CDR3 is TGTGCCAGCAGCCCGCCCCCTAGGGACCCCGGGGATGAGCAGTTCTTC.

This clone was observed a few times. This chain links TRBV9 with TRBJ2-1, with TRBD2 as a possible D gene (6 bases). The CDR3 extends over 18 amino acids. The V gene lost 0 bases and the J gene lost 3 bases, with 19 bases spanning the gap. Germline lookup yields CDR1 SGDLS and CDR2 YYNGEE. The CDR3 here is CASSVGGLSSGIYNEQFF. Written as DNA, the CDR3 is TGTGCCAGCAGCGTAGGAGGACTATCTTCCGGGATCTACAATGAGCAGTTCTTC.

The rearrangement uses TRBV7-2 and TRBJ2-3, with 8 bases identical to TRBD1. V shed 5 bases and J 2 bases; nucleotides not matched to a gene: 3. This CDR3 spans 14 amino acids. Germline V gene data show CDR1 as SGHTA and CDR2 as FQGNSA. CDR3: CASSRTGSTDTQYF. CDR3 sequence (DNA): TGTGCCAGCAGCCGGACAGGGTCCACAGATACGCAGTATTTT.

The chain joins TRBV5-6 to TRBJ2-2; possibly TRBD1 for D (6 bases). With 2 bases removed from V and 4 bases from J, the gap between germline ends came to 15 bases. Germline-derived CDR1 and CDR2 are SGHDT and YYEEEE. The CDR3 runs 16 residues. The CDR3 DNA follows: TGTGCCAGCAGCTTTTTAGCCGGACAGCCCACCGGGGAGCTGTTTTTT. It specifies CASSFLAGQPTGELFF.

The chain links TRBV7-8 to TRBJ2-5; 8 bases fit TRBD2. V shed 1 base and J 5 bases; nucleotides not matched to a gene: 9. The CDR3 has 16 residues. Germline values: CDR1 SGHVS, CDR2 FQNEAQ. CDR3 coding DNA: TGTGCCAGCAGCTTAGAGGGACTAGGACTGGGGGAGACCCAGTACTTC. Translation gives CASSLEGLGLGETQYF.

The chain recombines TRBV27 with TRBJ2-2; the D gene is possibly TRBD2 (6 bases). Deletions cut 2 bases from V and 3 bases from J, with 10 bases between. Germline V CDR1 and CDR2: MNHEY, SMNVEV (reference sequence). The CDR3 is 15 amino acids. As DNA, the CDR3 is TGTGCCAGCAGTTTAATCGGAGGGGACACCGGGGAGCTGTTTTTT. Protein: CASSLIGGDTGELFF.